This is a list of T cell receptor beta chains from one sample in a study of regulatory T cells in long-lasting Graves disease. TCRdb re-called the multiplex PCR reads through MiXCR, storing one row per CDR3 protein. Counted here are approximately 300,000 distinct CDR3 sequences, over 15% occurring once; the ten biggest clones make up less than 40%. The source was peripheral blood mononuclear cells (PBMCs), collected at new diagnosis, from a patient treated with antithyroid drugs. The receptors stem from a female donor with Graves disease. The CDR3 runs from the conserved cysteine through the conserved F or W. Each record gives: V gene, J gene, clone size, D gene, CDR3 protein, CDR3 DNA. The D gene is left open where the match is weak. Some rows have no size entry. The others give once, few or many, or a class for an expanded clone.

TRBV29-1	TRBJ2-3	many	TRBD2	CSVDRGTSGSPTDTQYF	TGCAGCGTTGACCGTGGGACTAGCGGGAGTCCTACAGATACGCAGTATTTT
TRBV19	TRBJ1-4	many	TRBD1	CASSRITGGGEKLFF	TGTGCCAGTAGTAGGATAACAGGGGGAGGCGAAAAACTGTTTTTT
TRBV2	TRBJ2-7	many	TRBD2	CASSATSGRGSYEQYF	TGTGCCAGCAGTGCTACTAGCGGGAGAGGCTCCTACGAGCAGTACTTC
TRBV6-2/TRBV6-3	TRBJ2-5	many	-	CASSYQRATQETQYF	TGTGCCAGCAGTTACCAGCGGGCCACGCAAGAGACCCAGTACTTC
TRBV28	TRBJ1-1	many	-	CASSFASGIRGTEAFF	TGTGCCAGCAGTTTTGCCTCAGGGATAAGGGGCACTGAAGCTTTCTTT
TRBV10-2	TRBJ2-5	-	-	CASSIIRGETQYF	TGCGCCAGCAGTATAATCAGGGGCGAGACCCAGTACTTC
TRBV30	TRBJ2-7	few	TRBD1	CAWRHSLGTGRYEQYF	TGTGCCTGGAGACATTCCTTGGGGACAGGGAGGTACGAGCAGTACTTC
TRBV18	TRBJ2-7	few	-	CASSQDFYYEQYF	TGTGCCAGCTCACAAGACTTCTACTACGAGCAGTACTTC
TRBV4-1	TRBJ2-7	few	TRBD2	CASSQERAGGRYEQYF	TGCGCCAGCAGCCAAGAGAGAGCGGGAGGGAGGTACGAGCAGTACTTC
TRBV10-3	TRBJ2-7	many	-	CAISVGYEQYF	TGTGCCATCAGTGTCGGGTACGAGCAGTACTTC
TRBV11-2	TRBJ2-7	many	-	CASSVRSYEQYF	TGTGCCAGCAGCGTCCGCTCCTACGAGCAGTACTTC
TRBV6-2/TRBV6-3	TRBJ1-5	-	-	CASSEGAEPQHF	TGTGCCAGCAGTGAAGGCGCCGAGCCCCAGCATTTT
TRBV6-1	TRBJ1-2	many	TRBD1	CASGAGQARIYGYTF	TGTGCCAGCGGGGCGGGACAGGCTCGGATCTATGGCTACACCTTC
TRBV19	TRBJ1-5	many	TRBD1	CASQRDRTSNQPQHF	TGTGCCAGCCAAAGGGACAGGACTAGCAATCAGCCCCAGCATTTT
TRBV12-3/TRBV12-4	TRBJ2-5	many	-	CASRPGLKLDGTQYF	TGTGCCAGCAGGCCGGGCCTAAAACTCGACGGGACCCAGTACTTC